This T cell receptor (beta chain) was found in a study of T cells in Graves' hyperthyroidism and ophthalmopathy. Amplified TCR beta CDR3 regions derived from RNA transcripts. The TCR CDR3 was amplified in a first-round RT-PCR using the HTBI primer set. TCRdb itself ran the multiplex PCR reads through MiXCR, one entry per CDR3 protein. The data contain about 480,000 distinct CDR3 sequences, 13% to 15% of them singletons. The origin of this receptor is a young woman with Graves' hyperthyroidism. The sequencing input was blood.

In DNA form, the CDR3 reads TGTGCCAGCAGCTTACTGCCAACCACTGAAGCTTTCTTT. The encoded protein is CASSLLPTTEAFF. The chain recombines TRBV11-1 with TRBJ1-1; D is uncertain. The CDR3 is 13 residues long. V lost 2 bases, J lost 4 bases, and 8 bases lay in between. Germline values: CDR1 SGHAT, CDR2 FQDESV (reference sequence).